Following are 13 T cell receptor beta chains from one sample sequenced in a study of blood T cell repertoires in COVID-19. TCRdb's table, derived via immunoSEQ multiplex PCR, lists solely in-frame clones and lacks some. The data contain about 110,000 clones, nearly 85% of them seen just once; the ten biggest clones take up 6% to 7%. Sequencing was performed on peripheral blood. These receptors originate from a woman between 50 and 59 years old with acute or convalescent COVID-19.

The V call is TRBV20-1, the J call TRBJ2-1; 11 nucleotides agree with TRBD1. CDR1 DFQATT and CDR2 SNEGSKA come from the germline V gene (reference sequence). This CDR3 contains 16 residues. V lost 3 bases to trimming and J lost 4 bases; unmatched junction nucleotides: 8. This CDR3 reads CSASSPDRGLYNEQFF. The DNA of the CDR3 is TGCAGTGCTAGTTCCCCGGACAGGGGGCTTTACAATGAGCAGTTCTTC.

The rearrangement links TRBV18 to TRBJ1-4; D may be TRBD1 (5 bases). The V and J ends lost 2 bases and 8 bases respectively, with 15 bases between them. The CDR3 is 15 amino acids. Germline V gene lookup returns CDR1 KGHSH and CDR2 LQKENI. CDR3 protein: CASSPYQGPDEKLFF. CDR3 in DNA: TGTGCCAGCTCACCATATCAGGGTCCGGACGAAAAACTGTTTTTT.

The chain is built from TRBV6-6 and TRBJ2-7, with D possibly matching TRBD2 (6 bases). Germline CDR1 is MNHNY and CDR2 is SVGAGI (reference sequence). Trimming took 6 bases from V and 3 from J, leaving 9 bases between them. The CDR3 is 12 amino acids. The CDR3 bases are TGTGCCAGCAGGCAGGGAGGCTACGAGCAGTACTTC. This translates into CASRQGGYEQYF.

The chain is built from TRBV5-1 and TRBJ2-7; TRBD1 aligns across 10 bases. Germline CDR1 and CDR2: SGHRS and YFSETQ. The CDR3 is made up of 15 amino acids. V was clipped by 0 bases and J by 3 bases; unmatched bases: 3. The CDR3 is CASSLGGTGVYEQYF. The CDR3 DNA sequence: TGCGCCAGCAGCTTGGGTGGGACAGGGGTCTACGAGCAGTACTTC. Full variable domain (missing parts from reference TRBV5-1 and TRBJ2-7): KAGVTQTPRYLIKTRGQQVTLSCSPISGHRSVSWYQQTPGQGLQFLFEYFSETQRNKGNFPGRFSGRQFSNSRSEMNVSTLELGDSALYLCASSLGGTGVYEQYFGPGTRLTVT.

V gene TRBV10-1 combines with J gene TRBJ2-5, with D tentatively TRBD2 (6 bases). Trimming pared 0 bases from V and 0 bases from J, leaving 8 bases between. The CDR3 spans 15 residues. Germline lookup yields CDR1 WNHNN and CDR2 SYGVQD (reference sequence). CDR3 DNA sequence: TGCGCCAGCAGTGAGTCAGGGAGGAACCAAGAGACCCAGTACTTC. This sequence encodes CASSESGRNQETQYF.

The chain couples TRBV6-2 or TRBV6-3 to TRBJ2-5; D is possibly TRBD2 (6 bases). Germline V CDR1 and CDR2: MNHEY, SVGEGT. V shed 5 bases and J shed 1 base, with 20 bases lying between them. CDR3 length: 17 amino acids. In DNA, the CDR3 is TGTGCCAGCAGTCCCGGGTGGGGGGAGAGGTTCCAAGAGACCCAGTACTTC. This translates into CASSPGWGERFQETQYF.

The rearrangement links TRBV5-6 to TRBJ2-5; a possible D gene is TRBD1 (6 bases). The V gene lost 7 bases and the J gene lost 5 bases, with 15 bases spanning the gap. CDR1 SGHDT and CDR2 YYEEEE come from the germline V gene. The CDR3 is 13 residues long. The DNA for the CDR3 is TGTGCCAGCGGAAACAGGGACCGGGAGACCCAGTACTTC. Protein sequence: CASGNRDRETQYF.

The J gene is TRBJ1-2, the V gene TRBV5-1, with TRBD1 matching 9 bases. The CDR3 length is 16 residues. V shed 0 bases, J shed 8 bases, and the junction held 11 bases outside the gene matches. CDR1 is SGHRS, CDR2 YFSETQ, per germline. The CDR3 is CASSLGIAGTGLGYTF. The CDR3, as DNA: TGCGCCAGCAGCTTGGGTATAGCCGGGACAGGGCTCGGCTACACCTTC.

The J gene is TRBJ1-2, the V gene TRBV19; weak D call: TRBD1 (6 bases). From germline, CDR1 is LNHDA and CDR2 SQIVND (reference sequence). The CDR3 totals 13 residues. Trimming took off 5 bases at V and 7 bases at J, with 14 bases between the two ends. The CDR3 DNA sequence: TGTGCCAGTAGTGGGGACACCTTCGGTGGCTACACCTTC. It yields the protein CASSGDTFGGYTF.

The genes are TRBV28 and TRBJ2-2; 8 nucleotides align to TRBD2. This CDR3 has 15 amino acids. V lost 9 bases and J lost 4; bases outside the gene matches: 10. Germline lookup yields CDR1 MDHEN and CDR2 SYDVKM. The CDR3 reads CASHPGGAGTGELFF. As DNA, the CDR3 is TGTGCCAGTCATCCCGGGGGGGCCGGCACCGGGGAGCTGTTTTTT.

This chain links TRBV15 with TRBJ1-5; tentatively, D is TRBD1 (6 bases). Trimming stripped 0 bases from V and 5 bases from J, with 17 bases between. The germline CDR1 and CDR2 sequences are LNHNV and YYDKDF (reference sequence). CDR3 length: 17 amino acids. The CDR3 loop is CATSRDRRQDEDQPQHF. The CDR3 DNA reads as TGTGCCACCAGCAGAGATAGGCGACAGGATGAGGATCAGCCCCAGCATTTT.

The chain employs TRBV19 and TRBJ1-1; maybe TRBD1 (5 bases). The CDR3 has 13 residues. V dropped 3 bases and J dropped 8 bases, with 13 bases sitting between them. Germline V gene lookup returns CDR1 LNHDA and CDR2 SQIVND (reference sequence). CDR3: CASSIQGSLEAFF. CDR3 nucleotide sequence: TGTGCCAGTAGTATTCAGGGAAGTCTGGAAGCTTTCTTT.

The V gene is TRBV15, the J gene TRBJ1-5, with 9 positions matching TRBD1. The CDR3 covers 13 residues. Looked up from germline, CDR1 is LNHNV and CDR2 is YYDKDF (reference sequence). V shed 5 bases, J shed 11 bases, and the junction held 7 bases outside the gene matches. The CDR3 coding sequence is TGTGCCACCAGCGGGGACAGGGTTTTGGCCCAGCATTTT. Translation: CATSGDRVLAQHF.